These T cell receptor beta chains were read from a single sample in a study of blood T cells in healthy people across ages. TCRdb re-called the 5' RACE reads with MiXCR, one entry per CDR3 protein. The sample has 1.5 million to 2 million distinct CDR3 sequences; about two fifths are singletons. The sequenced material came from blood. All receptors come from a human donor in good health. The CDR3 runs from the conserved cysteine through the conserved F or W. Each record gives: J gene, clone size, D gene, V gene, CDR3 protein, CDR3 DNA. The D gene is left open where the match is weak. Where a row states a size, it is once, few, many or the class of an expanded clone; other rows omit it.

>TRBJ2-7|.|.|TRBV20-1
CSARAPGGEYCEQYF
TGCAGTGCTAGAGCCCCCGGAGGGGAATACTGCGAGCAGTACTTC
>TRBJ2-3|.|.|TRBV4-2
CASSQAEGGTDTQYF
TGTGCCAGCAGCCAAGCCGAGGGAGGCACAGATACGCAGTATTTT
>TRBJ1-6|few|.|TRBV14
CASSRRDYTTQSPLHF
TGTGCCAGCAGCCGCAGGGACTACACAACGCAATCACCCCTCCACTTT
>TRBJ2-3|once|TRBD2|TRBV12-3/TRBV12-4
CASSPRLAGIGDMQYF
TGTGCCAGCAGTCCCCGACTAGCGGGGATAGGGGATATGCAGTATTTT
>TRBJ1-2|few|TRBD1|TRBV7-9
CASSLVPQGVLYGYTF
TGTGCCAGCAGCTTAGTCCCACAGGGGGTTCTCTATGGCTACACCTTC
>TRBJ2-7|few|.|TRBV20-1
CSARDRTGRSEQYF
TGCAGTGCTAGAGATCGAACAGGGAGGAGCGAGCAGTACTTC
>TRBJ1-2|.|.|TRBV20-1
CSARFREAYTF
TGCAGTGCTAGATTCCGGGAGGCCTACACCTTC
>TRBJ2-3|.|TRBD2|TRBV20-1
CSARDPSGSSTDTQYF
TGCAGTGCTAGAGATCCTAGCGGATCTAGCACAGATACGCAGTATTTT
>TRBJ1-2|few|.|TRBV7-9
CASSLVGFGYTF
TGTGCCAGCAGCTTAGTGGGGTTTGGCTACACCTTC
>TRBJ2-1|.|TRBD2|TRBV7-3
CASSLASGRRNEQFF
TGTGCCAGCAGCCTAGCTAGCGGGAGACGCAATGAGCAGTTCTTC
>TRBJ2-3|once|.|TRBV20-1
CSEKGSGTDTQYF
TGCAGTGAGAAGGGGTCCGGGACAGATACGCAGTATTTT
>TRBJ1-6|.|TRBD1|TRBV12-3/TRBV12-4
CASSQRGQGVYSPLHF
TGTGCCAGCAGCCAACGAGGACAGGGGGTTTATTCACCCCTCCACTTT
>TRBJ1-2|.|.|TRBV4-1
CASSQEPSTVYGYTF
TGCGCCAGCAGCCAAGAACCCTCGACAGTCTATGGCTACACCTTC
>TRBJ2-5|once|TRBD2|TRBV12-3/TRBV12-4
CASRPTSGGPLETQYF
TGTGCCAGCAGGCCGACTAGCGGGGGGCCTTTGGAGACCCAGTACTTC
>TRBJ2-4|.|.|TRBV18
CASSSQGSKNIQYF
TGTGCCAGCTCATCCCAGGGCTCCAAAAACATTCAGTACTTC
>TRBJ1-5|.|.|TRBV6-1
CASSPLRPGGKLYSNQPQHF
TGTGCCAGCAGTCCCCTTCGGCCGGGGGGGAAACTTTATAGCAATCAGCCCCAGCATTTT
>TRBJ1-6|.|.|TRBV7-2
CASSFRGQYNSPLHF
TGTGCCAGCAGCTTTCGAGGACAGTACAATTCACCCCTCCACTTT
>TRBJ2-7|.|.|TRBV4-3
CASSHRREYSYEQYF
TGCGCCAGCAGCCATCGAAGGGAGTACTCCTACGAGCAGTACTTC
>TRBJ1-5|few|TRBD1|TRBV7-2
CASSLRDRQPQHF
TGTGCCAGCAGCCTAAGGGACAGACAGCCCCAGCATTTT
>TRBJ1-2|.|.|TRBV4-2
CASSSPVPTDGYTF
TGTGCCAGCAGCTCCCCGGTCCCGACGGATGGCTACACCTTC
>TRBJ2-7|few|.|TRBV11-2
CASSTILGAYEQYF
TGTGCCAGCAGCACAATACTGGGGGCCTACGAGCAGTACTTC
>TRBJ1-1|.|.|TRBV13
CASSLGPRHGLLETEAFF
TGTGCCAGCAGCTTAGGGCCCCGGCACGGATTACTAGAGACTGAAGCTTTCTTT
>TRBJ2-3|.|TRBD2|TRBV20-1
CSARDPFLAGGQKDTQYF
TGCAGTGCTAGAGACCCCTTCCTAGCGGGGGGGCAAAAAGATACGCAGTATTTT
>TRBJ1-2|.|.|TRBV13
CAGSPRDMFYGYTF
TGTGCCGGCAGCCCCCGGGACATGTTCTATGGCTACACCTTC
>TRBJ2-1|few|.|TRBV4-2
CASSQVGDYNEQFF
TGTGCCAGCAGCCAGGTAGGAGACTACAATGAGCAGTTCTTC